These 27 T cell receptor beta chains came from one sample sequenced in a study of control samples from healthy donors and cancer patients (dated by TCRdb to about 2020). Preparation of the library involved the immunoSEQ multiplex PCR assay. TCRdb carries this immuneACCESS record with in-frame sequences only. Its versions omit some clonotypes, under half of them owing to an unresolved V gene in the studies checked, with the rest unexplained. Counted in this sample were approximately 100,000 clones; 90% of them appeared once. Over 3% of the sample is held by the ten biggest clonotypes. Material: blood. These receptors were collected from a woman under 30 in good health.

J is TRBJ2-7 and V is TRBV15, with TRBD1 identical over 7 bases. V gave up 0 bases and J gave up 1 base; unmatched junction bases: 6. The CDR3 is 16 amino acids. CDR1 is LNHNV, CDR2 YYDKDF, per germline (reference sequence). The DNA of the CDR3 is TGTGCCACCAGCAGAGATCTGGGGGACAGTTCCTACGAGCAGTACTTC. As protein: CATSRDLGDSSYEQYF.

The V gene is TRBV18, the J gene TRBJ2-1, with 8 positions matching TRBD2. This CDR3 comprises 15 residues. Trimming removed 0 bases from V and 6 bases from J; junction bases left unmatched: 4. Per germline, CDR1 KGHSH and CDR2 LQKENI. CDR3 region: CASSPPVRGGNEQFF. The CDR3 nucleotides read TGTGCCAGCTCACCACCGGTCCGGGGGGGCAATGAGCAGTTCTTC.

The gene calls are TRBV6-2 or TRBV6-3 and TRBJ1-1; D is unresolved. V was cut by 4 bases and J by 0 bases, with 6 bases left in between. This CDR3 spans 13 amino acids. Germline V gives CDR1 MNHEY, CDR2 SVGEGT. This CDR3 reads CASSSQMNTEAFF. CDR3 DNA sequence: TGTGCCAGCAGTTCCCAAATGAACACTGAAGCTTTCTTT.

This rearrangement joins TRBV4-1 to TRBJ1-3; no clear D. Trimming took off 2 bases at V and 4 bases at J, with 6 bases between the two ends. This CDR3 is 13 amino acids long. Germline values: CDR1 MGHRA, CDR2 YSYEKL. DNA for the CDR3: TGCGCCAGCAGCCAAATACAGGGAAACACCATATATTTT. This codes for CASSQIQGNTIYF.

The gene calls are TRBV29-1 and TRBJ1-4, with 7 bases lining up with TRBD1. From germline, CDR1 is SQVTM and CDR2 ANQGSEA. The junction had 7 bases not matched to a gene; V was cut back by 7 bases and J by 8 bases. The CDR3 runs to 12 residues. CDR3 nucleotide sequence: TGCAGCGCGGGACAGTTTAAAGAAAAACTGTTTTTT. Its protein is CSAGQFKEKLFF.

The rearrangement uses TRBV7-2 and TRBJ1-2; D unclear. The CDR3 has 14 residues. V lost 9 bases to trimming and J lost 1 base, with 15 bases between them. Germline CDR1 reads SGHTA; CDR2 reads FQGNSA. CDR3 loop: CARWPNRFNYGYTF. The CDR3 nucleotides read TGTGCCAGATGGCCGAACAGATTTAACTATGGCTACACCTTC.

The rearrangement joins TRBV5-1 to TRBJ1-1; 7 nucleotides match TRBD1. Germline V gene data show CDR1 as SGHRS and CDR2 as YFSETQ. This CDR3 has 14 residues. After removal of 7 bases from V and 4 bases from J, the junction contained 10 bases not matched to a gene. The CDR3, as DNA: TGCGCCAGCTACCACCCAGGGGGAAGCACTGAAGCTTTCTTT. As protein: CASYHPGGSTEAFF.

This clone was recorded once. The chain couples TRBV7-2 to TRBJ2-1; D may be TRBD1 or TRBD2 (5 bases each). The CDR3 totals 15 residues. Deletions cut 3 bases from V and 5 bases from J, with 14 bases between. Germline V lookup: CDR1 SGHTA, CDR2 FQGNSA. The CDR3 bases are TGTGCCAGCAGCTTCATGACCGGGGCAAACAATGAGCAGTTCTTC. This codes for CASSFMTGANNEQFF.

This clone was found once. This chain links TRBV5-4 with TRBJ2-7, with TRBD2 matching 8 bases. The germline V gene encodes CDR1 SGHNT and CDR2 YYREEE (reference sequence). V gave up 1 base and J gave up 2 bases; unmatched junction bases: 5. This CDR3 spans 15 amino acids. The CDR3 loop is CASSLSAGAPYEQYF. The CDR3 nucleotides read TGTGCCAGCAGCTTGTCAGCGGGGGCACCCTACGAGCAGTACTTC. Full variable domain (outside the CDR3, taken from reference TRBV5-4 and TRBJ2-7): ETGVTQSPTHLIKTRGQQVTLRCSSQSGHNTVSWYQQALGQGPQFIFQYYREEENGRGNFPPRFSGLQFPNYSSELNVNALELDDSALYLCASSLSAGAPYEQYFGPGTRLTVT.

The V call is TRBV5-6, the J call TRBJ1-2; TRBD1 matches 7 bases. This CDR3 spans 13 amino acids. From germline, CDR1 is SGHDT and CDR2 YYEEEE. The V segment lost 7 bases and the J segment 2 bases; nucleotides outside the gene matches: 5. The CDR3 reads CASLTGANYGYTF. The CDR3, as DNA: TGTGCCAGCCTCACAGGGGCCAACTATGGCTACACCTTC.

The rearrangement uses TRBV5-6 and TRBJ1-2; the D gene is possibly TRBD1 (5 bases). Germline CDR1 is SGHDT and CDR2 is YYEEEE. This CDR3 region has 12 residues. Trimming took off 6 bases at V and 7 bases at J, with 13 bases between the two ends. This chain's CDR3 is CASTVGGTGYTF. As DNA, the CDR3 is TGTGCCAGCACCGTTGGGGGGACTGGCTACACCTTC.

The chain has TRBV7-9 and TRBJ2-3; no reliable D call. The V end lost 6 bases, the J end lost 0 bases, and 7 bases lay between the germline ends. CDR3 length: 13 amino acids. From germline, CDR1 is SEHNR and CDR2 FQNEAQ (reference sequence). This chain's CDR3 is CASRLKSTDTQYF. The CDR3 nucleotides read TGTGCCAGCAGGCTGAAAAGCACAGATACGCAGTATTTT.

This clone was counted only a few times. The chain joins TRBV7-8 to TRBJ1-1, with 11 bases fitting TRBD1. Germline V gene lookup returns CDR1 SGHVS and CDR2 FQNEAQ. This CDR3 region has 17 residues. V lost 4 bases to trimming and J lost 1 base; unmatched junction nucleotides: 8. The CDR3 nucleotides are TGTGCCAGCAGCTCGCCGGGACAGGGGGAACCGAACACTGAAGCTTTCTTT. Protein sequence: CASSSPGQGEPNTEAFF.

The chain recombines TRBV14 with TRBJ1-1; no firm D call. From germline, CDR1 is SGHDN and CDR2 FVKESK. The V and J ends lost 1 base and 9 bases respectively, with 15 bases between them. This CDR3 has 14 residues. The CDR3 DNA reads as TGTGCCAGCAGCCAAGGAGCGTTGGGTACCCAAGCTTTCTTT. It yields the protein CASSQGALGTQAFF.

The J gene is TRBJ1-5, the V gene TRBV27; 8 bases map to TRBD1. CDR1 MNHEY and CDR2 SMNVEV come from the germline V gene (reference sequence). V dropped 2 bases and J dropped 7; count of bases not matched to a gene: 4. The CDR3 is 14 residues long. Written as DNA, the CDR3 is TGTGCCAGCAGTTTAGGACAGGGACAGCAGCCCCAGCATTTT. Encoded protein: CASSLGQGQQPQHF.

CDR3 residues: CATSDLIGYGYTF. CDR3 in DNA: TGTGCCACCAGTGATTTGATCGGCTATGGCTACACCTTC. This chain joins TRBV24-1 and TRBJ1-2; D ambiguous. CDR1 and CDR2 (germline): KGHDR, SFDVKD. The CDR3 length is 13 residues. Trimming removed 0 bases at V and 4 bases at J, with 5 bases between.

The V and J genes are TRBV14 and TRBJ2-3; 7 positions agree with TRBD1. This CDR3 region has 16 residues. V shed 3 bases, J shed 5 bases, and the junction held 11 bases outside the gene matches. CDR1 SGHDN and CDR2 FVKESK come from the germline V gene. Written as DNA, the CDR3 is TGTGCCAGCAGCCAGGCCCCCGGGACAGCGGAAGATACGCAGTATTTT. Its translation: CASSQAPGTAEDTQYF.

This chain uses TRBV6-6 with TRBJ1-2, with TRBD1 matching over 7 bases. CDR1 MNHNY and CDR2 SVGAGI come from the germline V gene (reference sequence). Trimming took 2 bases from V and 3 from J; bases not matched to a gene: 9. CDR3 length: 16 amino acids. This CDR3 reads CASSYPTGLRDYGYTF. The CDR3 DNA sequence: TGTGCCAGCAGTTACCCGACAGGGTTGCGTGACTATGGCTACACCTTC.

CDR3 DNA sequence: TGTGCCAGCAGTTTGCGACGGGGGAGCTCCTACGAGCAGTACTTC. Its translation is CASSLRRGSSYEQYF. The chain couples TRBV6-5 to TRBJ2-7; the D gene is possibly TRBD2 (6 bases). Trimming cost V 4 bases and J 0 bases, with 13 bases left between them. CDR1 is MNHEY and CDR2 is SVGAGI in the germline V gene. The CDR3 has 15 amino acids.

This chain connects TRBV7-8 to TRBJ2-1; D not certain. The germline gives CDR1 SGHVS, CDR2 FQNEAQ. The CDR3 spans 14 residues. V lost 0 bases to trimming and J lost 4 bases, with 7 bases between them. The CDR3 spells CASSLASGYNEQFF. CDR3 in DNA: TGTGCCAGCAGCTTAGCTTCCGGTTACAATGAGCAGTTCTTC.

The CDR3 here is CASSSRGQGAEVYEQYF. The CDR3 DNA reads TGTGCCAGCAGCTCAAGGGGACAGGGGGCCGAGGTCTACGAGCAGTACTTC. The J gene is TRBJ2-7, the V gene TRBV7-6; 12 bases fit TRBD1. Germline-derived CDR1 and CDR2 are SGHVS and FNYEAQ. CDR3 length: 17 amino acids. V shed 4 bases and J 3 bases; nucleotides not matched to a gene: 10. The full variable domain, with the rest looked up from reference TRBV7-6 and TRBJ2-7, is GAGVSQSPRYKVTKRGQDVALRCDPISGHVSLYWYRQALGQGPEFLTYFNYEAQQDKSGLPNDRFSAERPEGSISTLTIQRTEQRDSAMYRCASSSRGQGAEVYEQYFGPGTRLTVT.

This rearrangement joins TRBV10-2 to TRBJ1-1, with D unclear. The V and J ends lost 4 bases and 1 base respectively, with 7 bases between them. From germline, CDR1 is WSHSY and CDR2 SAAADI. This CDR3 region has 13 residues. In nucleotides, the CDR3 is TGCGCCAGCAGTGTGCGACAGAACACTGAAGCTTTCTTT. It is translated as CASSVRQNTEAFF.

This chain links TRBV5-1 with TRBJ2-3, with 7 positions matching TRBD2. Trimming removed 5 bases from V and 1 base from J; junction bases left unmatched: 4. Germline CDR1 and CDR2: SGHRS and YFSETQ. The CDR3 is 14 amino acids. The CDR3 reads CASRKAGGTDTQYF. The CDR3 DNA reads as TGCGCCAGCAGGAAGGCGGGGGGCACAGATACGCAGTATTTT.

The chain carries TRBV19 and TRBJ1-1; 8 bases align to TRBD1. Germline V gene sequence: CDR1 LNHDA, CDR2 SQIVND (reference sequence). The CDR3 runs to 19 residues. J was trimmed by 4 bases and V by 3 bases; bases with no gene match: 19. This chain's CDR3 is CASSMGQGAWLLPLTEAFF. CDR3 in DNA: TGTGCCAGTAGTATGGGCCAGGGGGCATGGCTTCTTCCACTCACTGAAGCTTTCTTT.

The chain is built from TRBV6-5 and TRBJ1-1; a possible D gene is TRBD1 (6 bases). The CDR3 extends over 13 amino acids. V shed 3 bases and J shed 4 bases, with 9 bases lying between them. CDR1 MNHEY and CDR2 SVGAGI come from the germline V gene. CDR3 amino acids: CASSYQGFTEAFF. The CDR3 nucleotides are TGTGCCAGCAGTTATCAGGGGTTCACTGAAGCTTTCTTT.

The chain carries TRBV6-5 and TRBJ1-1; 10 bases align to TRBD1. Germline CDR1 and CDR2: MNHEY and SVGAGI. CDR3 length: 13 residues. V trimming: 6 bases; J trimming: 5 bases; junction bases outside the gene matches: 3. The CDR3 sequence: CASRTDRGTEAFF. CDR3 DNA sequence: TGTGCCAGCAGGACGGACAGGGGGACTGAAGCTTTCTTT.

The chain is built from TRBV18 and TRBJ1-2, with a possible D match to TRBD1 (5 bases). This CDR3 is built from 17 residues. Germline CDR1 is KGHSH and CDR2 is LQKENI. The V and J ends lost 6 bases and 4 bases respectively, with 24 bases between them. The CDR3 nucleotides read TGTGCCAGCTCGCCAATCGCGATGACAGCGCCTTCCTATGGCTACACCTTC. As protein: CASSPIAMTAPSYGYTF.